The clone carrying this TCR beta chain was detected many times. The antigen remains unidentified. The cDNA was generated through 5'RACE incorporating 10-nucleotide random UMIs. Each CDR3 protein gets one entry after TCRdb re-called the 5' RACE reads with MiXCR. The data contain around 50,000 distinct CDR3 sequences, around 13% of them seen just once; the ten biggest clones take up under 5%. The germline V and J ends were trimmed by 3 bases and 1 base, with 10 bases remaining between them. The V gene's germline CDR1 is SGDLS and CDR2 YYNGEE. The CDR3 runs 14 residues. The data were taken from a study of neurological immune-mediated disorders. As for time point: longitudinal time-point 2. The unsorted libraries were produced from 2 million PBMCs held at -80 C. Study results and limitations: Across subjects, no CDR3 amino acid sequence appeared in expanded clones of more than one subject, a finding that suggested private repertoires in all groups.

The TCR sequence derives from a male donor with HTLV-1-associated myelopathy (HAM/TSP). The material sequenced was PBMCs. The gene calls are TRBV9 and TRBJ1-2; D possibly corresponds to TRBD1 (6 bases). CDR3 sequence: CASSGSDSNYGYTF. CDR3 DNA sequence: TGTGCCAGCAGCGGGTCGGACAGTAACTATGGCTACACCTTC.